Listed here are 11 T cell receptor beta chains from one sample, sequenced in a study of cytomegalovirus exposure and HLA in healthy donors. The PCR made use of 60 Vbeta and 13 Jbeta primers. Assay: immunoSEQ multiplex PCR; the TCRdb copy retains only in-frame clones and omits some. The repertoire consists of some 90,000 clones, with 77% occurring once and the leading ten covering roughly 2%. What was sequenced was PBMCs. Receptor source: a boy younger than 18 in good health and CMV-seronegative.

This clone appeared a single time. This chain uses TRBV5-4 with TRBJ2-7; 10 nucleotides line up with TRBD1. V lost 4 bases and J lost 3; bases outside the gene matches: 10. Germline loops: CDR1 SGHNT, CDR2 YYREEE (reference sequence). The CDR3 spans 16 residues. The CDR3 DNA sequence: TGTGCCAGCAGCGACCGGGACAGGGGATTCCACTACGAGCAGTACTTC. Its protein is CASSDRDRGFHYEQYF.

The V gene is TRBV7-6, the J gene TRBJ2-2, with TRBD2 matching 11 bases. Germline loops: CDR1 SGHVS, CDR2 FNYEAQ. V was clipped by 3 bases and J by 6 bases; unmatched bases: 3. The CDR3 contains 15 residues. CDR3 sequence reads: CASSLPSGGSGELFF. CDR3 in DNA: TGTGCCAGCAGCTTGCCTAGCGGGGGGTCCGGGGAGCTGTTTTTT. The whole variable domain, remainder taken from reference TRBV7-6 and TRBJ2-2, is GAGVSQSPRYKVTKRGQDVALRCDPISGHVSLYWYRQALGQGPEFLTYFNYEAQQDKSGLPNDRFSAERPEGSISTLTIQRTEQRDSAMYRCASSLPSGGSGELFFGEGSRLTVL.

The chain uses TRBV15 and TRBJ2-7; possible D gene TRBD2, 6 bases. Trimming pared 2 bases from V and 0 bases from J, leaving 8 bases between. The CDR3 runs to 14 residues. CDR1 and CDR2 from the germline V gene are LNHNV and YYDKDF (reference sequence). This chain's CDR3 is CATSRPGSSYEQYF. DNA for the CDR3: TGTGCCACCAGCAGACCCGGGAGCTCCTACGAGCAGTACTTC.

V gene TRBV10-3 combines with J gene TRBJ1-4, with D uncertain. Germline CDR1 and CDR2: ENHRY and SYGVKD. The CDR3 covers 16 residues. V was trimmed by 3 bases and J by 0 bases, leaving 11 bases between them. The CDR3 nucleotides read TGTGCCATCAGTGATCGCGGTCGTCCAACTAATGAAAAACTGTTTTTT. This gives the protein CAISDRGRPTNEKLFF.

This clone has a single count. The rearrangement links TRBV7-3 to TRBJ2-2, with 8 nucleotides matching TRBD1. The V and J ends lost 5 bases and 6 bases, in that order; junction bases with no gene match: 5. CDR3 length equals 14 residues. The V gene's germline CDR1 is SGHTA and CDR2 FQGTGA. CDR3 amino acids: CASSLQGASGELFF. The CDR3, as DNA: TGTGCCAGCAGCCTGCAGGGGGCCTCCGGGGAGCTGTTTTTT.

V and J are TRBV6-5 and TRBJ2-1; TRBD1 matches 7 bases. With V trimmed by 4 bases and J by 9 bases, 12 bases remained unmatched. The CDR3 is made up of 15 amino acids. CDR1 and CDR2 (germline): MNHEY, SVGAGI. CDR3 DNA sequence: TGTGCCAGCAGTTCAGCCGGGACAGTCCATTTTGAGCAGTTCTTC. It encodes CASSSAGTVHFEQFF.

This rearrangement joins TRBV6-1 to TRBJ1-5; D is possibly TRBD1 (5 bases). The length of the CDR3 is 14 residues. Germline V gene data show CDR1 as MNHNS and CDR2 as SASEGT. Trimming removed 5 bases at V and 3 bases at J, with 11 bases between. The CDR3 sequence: CASSFTGYNQPQHF. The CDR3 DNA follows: TGTGCCAGCAGTTTTACAGGTTACAATCAGCCCCAGCATTTT.

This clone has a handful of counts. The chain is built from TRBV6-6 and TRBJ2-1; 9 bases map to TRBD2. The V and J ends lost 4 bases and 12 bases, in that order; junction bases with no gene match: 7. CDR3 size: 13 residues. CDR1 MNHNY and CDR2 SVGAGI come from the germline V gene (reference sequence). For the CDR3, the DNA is TGTGCCAGCAGTTCCGGGACTAGCTTGTGGCAGTTCTTC. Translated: CASSSGTSLWQFF.

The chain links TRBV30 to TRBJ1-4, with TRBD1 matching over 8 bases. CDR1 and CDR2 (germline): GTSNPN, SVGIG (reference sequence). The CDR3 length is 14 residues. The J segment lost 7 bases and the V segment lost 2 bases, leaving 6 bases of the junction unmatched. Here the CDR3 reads CAWSIQGATEKLFF. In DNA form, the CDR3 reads TGTGCCTGGAGTATTCAGGGGGCGACTGAAAAACTGTTTTTT. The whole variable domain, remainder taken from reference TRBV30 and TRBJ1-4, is SQTIHQWPATLVQPVGSPLSLECTVEGTSNPNLYWYRQAAGRGLQLLFYSVGIGQISSEVPQNLSASRPQDRQFILSSKKLLLSDSGFYLCAWSIQGATEKLFFGSGTQLSVL.

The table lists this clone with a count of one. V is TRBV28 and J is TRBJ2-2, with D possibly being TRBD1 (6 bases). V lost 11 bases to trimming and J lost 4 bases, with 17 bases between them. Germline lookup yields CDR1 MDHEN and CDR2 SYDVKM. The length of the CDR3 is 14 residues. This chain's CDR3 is CAADTGLRTGELFF. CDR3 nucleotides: TGTGCCGCCGACACAGGGCTTCGCACCGGGGAGCTGTTTTTT.

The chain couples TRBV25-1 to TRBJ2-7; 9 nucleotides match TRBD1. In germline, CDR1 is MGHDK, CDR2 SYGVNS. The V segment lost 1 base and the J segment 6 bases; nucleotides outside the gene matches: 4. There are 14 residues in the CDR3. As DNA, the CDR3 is TGTGCCAGCAGTGAATCAGGGACAGGGTCCGAGCAGTACTTC. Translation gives CASSESGTGSEQYF.